A single T cell receptor beta chain is shown here with its context. This sample was taken from a study of Ad26.COV2.S vaccination and SARS-CoV-2 variants. Background on the study: The donor belonged to the COV1001 Ad26.COV2.S trial arm.

Described treatment: about 20 received Ad26.COV2.S at low or high dose, single or two shots; roughly five received placebo; per-sample allocation not given. Sample collection was performed on day 63 after the first vaccine or placebo injection. The assay was immunoSEQ multiplex PCR, and TCRdb's table has in-frame clones only and misses some. The repertoire holds about 350,000 clones, with about 88% as singletons. Trimming stripped 1 base from V and 4 bases from J, with 12 bases between. The CDR3 covers 15 residues. Germline V CDR1 and CDR2: SEHNR, FQNEAQ (reference sequence). The chain employs TRBV7-9 and TRBJ2-3, with D possibly TRBD1 on 6 matching bases. Sequences were derived from peripheral blood, sampled in a trial of Ad26.COV2.S vaccine versus placebo. This clonotype was obtained from a person aged 18-65 years who received the Ad26.COV2.S COVID-19 vaccine or a placebo. The CDR3 DNA is TGTGCCAGCAGCTTAGTCGAGCCAGGGGCAGATACGCAGTATTTT. Translation: CASSLVEPGADTQYF. The full variable domain, completed using reference TRBV7-9 and TRBJ2-3, is DTGVSQNPRHKITKRGQNVTFRCDPISEHNRLYWYRQTLGQGPEFLTYFQNEAQLEKSRLLSDRFSAERPKGSFSTLEIQRTEQGDSAMYLCASSLVEPGADTQYFGPGTRLTVL.